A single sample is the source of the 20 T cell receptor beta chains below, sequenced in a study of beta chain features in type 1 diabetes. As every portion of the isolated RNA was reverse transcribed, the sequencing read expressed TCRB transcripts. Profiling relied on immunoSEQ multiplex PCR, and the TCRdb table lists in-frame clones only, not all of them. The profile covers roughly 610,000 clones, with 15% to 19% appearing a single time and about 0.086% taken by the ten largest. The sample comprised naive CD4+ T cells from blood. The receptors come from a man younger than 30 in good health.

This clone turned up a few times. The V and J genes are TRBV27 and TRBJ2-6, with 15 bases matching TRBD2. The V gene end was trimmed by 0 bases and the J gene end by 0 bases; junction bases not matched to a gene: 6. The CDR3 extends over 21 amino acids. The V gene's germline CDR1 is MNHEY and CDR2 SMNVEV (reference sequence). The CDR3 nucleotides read TGTGCCAGCAGTTTATCCGGGGGACTAGCGGGGGGCCACTCTGGGGCCAACGTCCTGACTTTC. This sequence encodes CASSLSGGLAGGHSGANVLTF.

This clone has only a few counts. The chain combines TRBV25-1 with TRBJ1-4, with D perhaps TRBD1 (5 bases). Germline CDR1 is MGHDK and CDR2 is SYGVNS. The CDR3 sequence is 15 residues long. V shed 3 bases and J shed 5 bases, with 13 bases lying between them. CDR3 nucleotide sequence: TGTGCCAGCAGTGAGGGTCGGCAGGGCAATGAAAAACTGTTTTTT. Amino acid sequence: CASSEGRQGNEKLFF.

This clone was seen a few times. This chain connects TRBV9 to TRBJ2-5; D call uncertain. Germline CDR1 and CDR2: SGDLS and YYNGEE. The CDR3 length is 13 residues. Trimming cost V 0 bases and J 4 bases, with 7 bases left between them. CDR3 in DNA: TGTGCCAGCAGCGTAGCAGGCACAGAGACCCAGTACTTC. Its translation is CASSVAGTETQYF. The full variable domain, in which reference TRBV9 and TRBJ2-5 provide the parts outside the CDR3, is DSGVTQTPKHLITATGQRVTLRCSPRSGDLSVYWYQQSLDQGLQFLIQYYNGEERAKGNILERFSAQQFPDLHSELNLSSLELGDSALYFCASSVAGTETQYFGPGTRLLVL.

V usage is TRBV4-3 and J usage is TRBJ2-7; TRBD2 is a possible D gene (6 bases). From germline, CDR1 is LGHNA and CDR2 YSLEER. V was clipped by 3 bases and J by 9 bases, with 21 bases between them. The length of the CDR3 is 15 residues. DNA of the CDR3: TGCGCCAGCAGCCACCCGGCCGGGACTCCGGAGGGGCAGTACTTC. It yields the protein CASSHPAGTPEGQYF.

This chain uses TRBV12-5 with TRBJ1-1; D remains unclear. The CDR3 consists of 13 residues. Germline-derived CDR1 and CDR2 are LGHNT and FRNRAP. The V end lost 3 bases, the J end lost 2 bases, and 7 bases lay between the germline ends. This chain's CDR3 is CASGFGENTEAFF. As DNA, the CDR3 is TGTGCTAGTGGTTTTGGGGAAAACACTGAAGCTTTCTTT.

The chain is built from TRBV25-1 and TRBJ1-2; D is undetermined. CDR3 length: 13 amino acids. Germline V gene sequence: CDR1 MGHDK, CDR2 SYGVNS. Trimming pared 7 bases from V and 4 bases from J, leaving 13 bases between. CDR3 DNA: TGTGCCAGCATCGAGTCAGATATCTATGGCTACACCTTC. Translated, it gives CASIESDIYGYTF.

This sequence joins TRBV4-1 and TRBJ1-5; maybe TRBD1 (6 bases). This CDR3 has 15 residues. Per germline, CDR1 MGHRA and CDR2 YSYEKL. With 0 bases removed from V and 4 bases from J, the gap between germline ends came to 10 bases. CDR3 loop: CASSQEMDRNQPQHF. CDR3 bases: TGCGCCAGCAGCCAAGAGATGGACAGAAATCAGCCCCAGCATTTT.

The CDR3 nucleotides read TGTGCCAGCAGCGTAGCTACTGGGACTAGCCTGGAGCAGTACTTC. Amino acids: CASSVATGTSLEQYF. The chain couples TRBV9 to TRBJ2-5; TRBD2 matches at 9 bases. Germline CDR1 is SGDLS and CDR2 is YYNGEE. The trim removed 0 bases at V and 11 bases at J, leaving 11 bases unmatched. The CDR3 consists of 15 residues. Full variable domain (remainder filled in from reference TRBV9 and TRBJ2-5): DSGVTQTPKHLITATGQRVTLRCSPRSGDLSVYWYQQSLDQGLQFLIQYYNGEERAKGNILERFSAQQFPDLHSELNLSSLELGDSALYFCASSVATGTSLEQYFGPGTRLLVL.

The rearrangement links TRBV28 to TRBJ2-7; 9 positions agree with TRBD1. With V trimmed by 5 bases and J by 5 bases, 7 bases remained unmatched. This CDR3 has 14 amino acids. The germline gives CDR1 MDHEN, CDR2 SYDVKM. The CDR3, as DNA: TGTGCCAGCAGTCTACTACAGGGGGCTGACGAGCAGTACTTC. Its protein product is CASSLLQGADEQYF. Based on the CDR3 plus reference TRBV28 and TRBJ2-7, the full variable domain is DVKVTQSSRYLVKRTGEKVFLECVQDMDHENMFWYRQDPGLGLRLIYFSYDVKMKEKGDIPEGYSVSREKKERFSLILESASTNQTSMYLCASSLLQGADEQYFGPGTRLTVT.

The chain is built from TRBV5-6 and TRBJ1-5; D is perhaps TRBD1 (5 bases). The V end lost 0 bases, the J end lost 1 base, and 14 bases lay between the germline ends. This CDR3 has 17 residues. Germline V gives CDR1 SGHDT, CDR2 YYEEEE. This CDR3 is CASSLGWGMRSNQPQHF. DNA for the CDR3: TGTGCCAGCAGCTTGGGTTGGGGGATGAGAAGCAATCAGCCCCAGCATTTT.

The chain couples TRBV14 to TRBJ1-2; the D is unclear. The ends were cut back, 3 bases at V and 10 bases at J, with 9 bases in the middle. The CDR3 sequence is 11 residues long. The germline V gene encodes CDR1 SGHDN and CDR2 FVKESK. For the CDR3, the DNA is TGTGCCAGCAGCCAGAACCGGGACTACACCTTC. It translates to CASSQNRDYTF.

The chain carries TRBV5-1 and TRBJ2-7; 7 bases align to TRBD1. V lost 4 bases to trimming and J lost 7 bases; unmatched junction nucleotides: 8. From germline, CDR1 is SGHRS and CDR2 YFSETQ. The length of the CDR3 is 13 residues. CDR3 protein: CASSETPGGEQYF. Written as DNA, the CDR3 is TGCGCCAGCAGCGAAACCCCAGGGGGTGAGCAGTACTTC.

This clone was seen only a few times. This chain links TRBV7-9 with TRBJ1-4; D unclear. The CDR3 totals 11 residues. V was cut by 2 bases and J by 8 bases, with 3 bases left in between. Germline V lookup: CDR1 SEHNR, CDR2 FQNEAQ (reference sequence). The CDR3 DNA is TGTGCCAGCAGCTTATGGGAAAAACTGTTTTTT. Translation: CASSLWEKLFF.

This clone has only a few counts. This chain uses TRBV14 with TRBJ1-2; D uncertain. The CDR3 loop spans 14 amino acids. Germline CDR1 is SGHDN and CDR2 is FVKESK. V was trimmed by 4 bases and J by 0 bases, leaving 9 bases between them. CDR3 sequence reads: CASSPTEPNYGYTF. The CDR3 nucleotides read TGTGCCAGCAGCCCAACCGAACCTAACTATGGCTACACCTTC.

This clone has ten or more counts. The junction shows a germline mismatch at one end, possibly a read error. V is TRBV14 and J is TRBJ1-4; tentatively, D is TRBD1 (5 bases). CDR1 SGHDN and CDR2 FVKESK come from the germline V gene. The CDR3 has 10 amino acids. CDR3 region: CASSQVNGAF. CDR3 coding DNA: TGTGCCAGCAGCCAAGTCAATGGGGCCTTT.

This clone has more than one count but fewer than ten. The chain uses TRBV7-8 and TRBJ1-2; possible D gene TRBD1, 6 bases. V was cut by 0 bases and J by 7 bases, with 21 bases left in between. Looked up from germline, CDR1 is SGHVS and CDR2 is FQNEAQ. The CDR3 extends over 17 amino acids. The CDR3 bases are TGTGCCAGCAGCTTAGCGTTGGGTTTCAGGGGCGCCGGTGGCTACACCTTC. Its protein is CASSLALGFRGAGGYTF.

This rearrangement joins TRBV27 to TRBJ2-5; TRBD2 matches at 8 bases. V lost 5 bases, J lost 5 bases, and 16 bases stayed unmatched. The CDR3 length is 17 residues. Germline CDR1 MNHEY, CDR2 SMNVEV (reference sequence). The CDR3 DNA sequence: TGTGCCAGCAGTATAGGGACTAGGCGGGATACAGGGGAGACCCAGTACTTC. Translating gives CASSIGTRRDTGETQYF.

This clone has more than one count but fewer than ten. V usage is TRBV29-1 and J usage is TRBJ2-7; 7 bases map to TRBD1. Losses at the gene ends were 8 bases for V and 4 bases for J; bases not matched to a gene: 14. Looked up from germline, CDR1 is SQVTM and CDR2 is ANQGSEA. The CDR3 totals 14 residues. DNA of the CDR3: TGCAGCTACGTTGTTGACAGGGCCCCTTACGAGCAGTACTTC. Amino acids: CSYVVDRAPYEQYF.

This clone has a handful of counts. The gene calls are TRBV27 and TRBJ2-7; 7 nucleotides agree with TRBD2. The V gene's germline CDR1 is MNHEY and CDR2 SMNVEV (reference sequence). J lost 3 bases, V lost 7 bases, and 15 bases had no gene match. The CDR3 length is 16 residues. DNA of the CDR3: TGTGCCAGCACCCCTGCCGGGGTAGCGGGTTTCTACGAGCAGTACTTC. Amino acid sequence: CASTPAGVAGFYEQYF.

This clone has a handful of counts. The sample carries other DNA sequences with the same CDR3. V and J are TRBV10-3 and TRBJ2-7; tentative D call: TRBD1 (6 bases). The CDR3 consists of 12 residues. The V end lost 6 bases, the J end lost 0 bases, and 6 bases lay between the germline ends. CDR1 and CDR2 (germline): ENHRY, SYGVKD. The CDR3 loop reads CAIRQGSYEQYF. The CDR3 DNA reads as TGTGCCATCAGACAGGGCTCCTACGAGCAGTACTTC.